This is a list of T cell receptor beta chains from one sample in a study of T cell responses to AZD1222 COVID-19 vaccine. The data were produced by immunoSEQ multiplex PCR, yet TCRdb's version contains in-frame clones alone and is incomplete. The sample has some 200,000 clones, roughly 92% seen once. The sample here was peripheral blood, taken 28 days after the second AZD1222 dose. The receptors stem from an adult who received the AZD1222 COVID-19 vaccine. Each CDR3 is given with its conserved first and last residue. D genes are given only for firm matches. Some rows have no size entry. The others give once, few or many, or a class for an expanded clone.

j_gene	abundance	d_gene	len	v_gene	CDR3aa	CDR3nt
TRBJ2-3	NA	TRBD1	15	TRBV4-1	CASSLDRGGTDTQYF	TGCGCCAGCAGCCTGGACAGGGGTGGAACAGATACGCAGTATTTT
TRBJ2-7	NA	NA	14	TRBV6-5	CATETGLEGDEQYF	TGTGCCACAGAAACCGGACTAGAGGGGGACGAGCAGTACTTC
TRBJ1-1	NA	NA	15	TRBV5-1	CASSLAQDFYTEAFF	TGCGCCAGCAGCTTGGCTCAGGATTTCTACACTGAAGCTTTCTTT
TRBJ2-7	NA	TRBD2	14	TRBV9	CASNPGTSGYEQYF	TGTGCCAGCAACCCAGGGACTAGCGGGTACGAGCAGTACTTC
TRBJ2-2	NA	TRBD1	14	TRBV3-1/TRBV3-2	CASSPGQGFGELFF	TGTGCCAGCAGCCCGGGACAGGGGTTCGGGGAGCTGTTTTTT
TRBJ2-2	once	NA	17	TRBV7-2	CASSPGLTGHITGELFF	TGTGCCAGCAGCCCAGGACTAACCGGCCATATCACCGGGGAGCTGTTTTTT
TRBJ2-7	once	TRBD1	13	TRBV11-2	CATRGDRSYEQYF	TGTGCCACGAGGGGGGACAGGTCCTACGAGCAGTACTTC
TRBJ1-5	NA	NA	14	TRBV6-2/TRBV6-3	CASSQDRRNQPQHF	TGTGCCAGCAGCCAAGACAGGAGGAATCAGCCCCAGCATTTT
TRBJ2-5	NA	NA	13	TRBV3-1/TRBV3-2	CASSLQWGETQYF	TGTGCCAGCAGCCTCCAGTGGGGGGAGACCCAGTACTTC
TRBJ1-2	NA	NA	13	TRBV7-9	CASSSDRDYGYTF	TGTGCCAGCAGCTCCGACAGAGACTATGGCTACACCTTC
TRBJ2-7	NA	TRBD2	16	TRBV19	CASSASSGLPSYEQYF	TGTGCCAGTAGTGCCTCTAGCGGGCTCCCTTCCTACGAGCAGTACTTC
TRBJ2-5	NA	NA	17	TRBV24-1	CATSDSRGPQGQETQYF	TGTGCCACCAGTGATTCCCGAGGGCCCCAGGGGCAAGAGACCCAGTACTTC
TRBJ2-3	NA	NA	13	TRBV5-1	CASSPGGTDTQYF	TGCGCCAGCAGCCCCGGGGGCACAGATACGCAGTATTTT
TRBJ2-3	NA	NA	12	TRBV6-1	CASSERGDTQYF	TGTGCCAGCAGTGAACGGGGTGATACGCAGTATTTT
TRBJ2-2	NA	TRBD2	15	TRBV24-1	CATSHRLAGAGELFF	TGTGCCACCAGTCATCGGCTAGCGGGAGCCGGGGAGCTGTTTTTT
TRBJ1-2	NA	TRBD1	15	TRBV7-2	CASSIRQGLNYGYTF	TGTGCCAGCAGCATCCGACAGGGACTCAACTATGGCTACACCTTC
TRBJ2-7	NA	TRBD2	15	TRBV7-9	CASSFGTSGIGEQYF	TGTGCCAGCAGCTTTGGGACTAGCGGGATTGGCGAGCAGTACTTC
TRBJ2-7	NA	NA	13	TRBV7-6	CASSRQLAYEQYF	TGTGCCAGCAGCCGACAGCTTGCCTACGAGCAGTACTTC
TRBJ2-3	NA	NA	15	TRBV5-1	CASSLDSTPGYTQYF	TGCGCCAGCAGCTTGGACAGCACCCCGGGGTATACGCAGTATTTT
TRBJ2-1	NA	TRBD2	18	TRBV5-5	CASSSQRLLAGGFHEQFF	TGTGCCAGCAGCTCACAGCGCTTACTAGCGGGAGGGTTCCATGAGCAGTTCTTC
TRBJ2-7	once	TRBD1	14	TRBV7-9	CASSFRGQSYEQYF	TGTGCCAGCAGCTTTAGGGGACAGAGCTACGAGCAGTACTTC
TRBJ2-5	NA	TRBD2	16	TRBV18	CASSATEGLAGKTQYF	TGTGCCAGCTCCGCGACCGAGGGACTAGCGGGAAAGACCCAGTACTTC